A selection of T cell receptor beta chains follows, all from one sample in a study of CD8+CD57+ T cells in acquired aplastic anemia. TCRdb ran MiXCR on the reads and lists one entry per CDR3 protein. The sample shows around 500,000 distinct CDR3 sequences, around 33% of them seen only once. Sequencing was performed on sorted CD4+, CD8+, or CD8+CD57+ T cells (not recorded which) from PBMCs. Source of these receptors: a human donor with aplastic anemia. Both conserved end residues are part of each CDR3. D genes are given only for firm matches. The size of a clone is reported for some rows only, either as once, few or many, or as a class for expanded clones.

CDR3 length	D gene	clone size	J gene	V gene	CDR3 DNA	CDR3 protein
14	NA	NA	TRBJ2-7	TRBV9	TGTGCCAGCAGCGTAGCCGGCAGAAACTACGAGCAGTACTTC	CASSVAGRNYEQYF
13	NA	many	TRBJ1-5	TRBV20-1	TGCAGTGCTAGAGAAGTGGGTGGGCAGCCCCAGCATTTT	CSAREVGGQPQHF
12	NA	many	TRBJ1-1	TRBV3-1	TGTGCCAGCAGCCAAGGGGGCACTGAAGCTTTCTTT	CASSQGGTEAFF
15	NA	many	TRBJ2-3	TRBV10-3	TGTGCCATCAGTGATTCTGGACCGTATTCAGATACGCAGTATTTT	CAISDSGPYSDTQYF
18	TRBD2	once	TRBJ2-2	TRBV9	TGTGCCAGCAGCGTACTTCCTAGCGGGAGTATAGGCACCGGGGAGCTGTTTTTT	CASSVLPSGSIGTGELFF
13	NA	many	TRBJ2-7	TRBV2	TGTGCCGGGGAAGATCAAGGCTCCTACGAGCAGTACTTC	CAGEDQGSYEQYF
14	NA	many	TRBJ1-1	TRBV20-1	TGCAGTGCGACCCCACAGGGCCTGAACACTGAAGCTTTCTTT	CSATPQGLNTEAFF
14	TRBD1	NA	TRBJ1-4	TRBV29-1	TGCAGCGTAGGAGGGACAGCCGGCGGTGAAAAACTGTTTTTT	CSVGGTAGGEKLFF
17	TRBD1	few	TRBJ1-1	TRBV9	TGTGCCAGCAGCCCAGGCGGGACAGGACTGGTGAACACTGAAGCTTTCTTT	CASSPGGTGLVNTEAFF
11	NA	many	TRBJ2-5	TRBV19	TGTGCCAGTAGAACAGGAGAGACCCAGTACTTC	CASRTGETQYF
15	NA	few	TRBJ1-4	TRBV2	TGCGCCAGCAGCCAAGAAACAGTCAGGGGCGAAAAACTGTTTTTT	CASSQETVRGEKLFF
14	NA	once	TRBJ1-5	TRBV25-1	TGTGCCCATACCGGGGGAAGTGGGAATCAGCCCCAGCATTTT	CAHTGGSGNQPQHF
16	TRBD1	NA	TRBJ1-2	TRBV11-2	TGTGCCAGCAGCACAGGGGTTCTGGGGGCAAGCTATGGCTACACCTTC	CASSTGVLGASYGYTF
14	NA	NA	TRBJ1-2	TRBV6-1	TGTGCCAGCAGTGAAGGCCACTCTAACTATGGCTACACCTTC	CASSEGHSNYGYTF